A single sample gave rise to the 32 T cell receptor beta chains below, sequenced in a study of beta chain features in type 1 diabetes. Study findings and constraints: People with Type 1 diabetes carried modestly yet significantly shorter TCRB CDR3s in all four CD4+ subsets.

No antigen has been assigned to these receptors. The sequenced template was cDNA made from the entire isolated RNA. Libraries were prepared by immunoSEQ multiplex PCR; TCRdb keeps only in-frame clonotypes and omits some of them. This sample has some 360,000 clones; around 10% occur once, and the top ten carry approximately 0.6%. Sequencing was carried out using central memory CD4+ T cells from blood. These receptors originate from a man aged 25-40 years with type 1 diabetes.

This clone was detected a few times. The V and J genes are TRBV2 and TRBJ1-1; unclear D gene. The CDR3 extends over 14 amino acids. V was shortened by 5 bases and J by 0 bases, with 10 bases between the two germline ends. The germline CDR1 and CDR2 sequences are SNHLY and FYNNEI. The DNA of the CDR3 is TGTGCCAGCAGTTACACGAGAATGAACACTGAAGCTTTCTTT. This translates into CASSYTRMNTEAFF. The full variable domain, its missing parts supplied by reference TRBV2 and TRBJ1-1, is EPEVTQTPSHQVTQMGQEVILRCVPISNHLYFYWYRQILGQKVEFLVSFYNNEISEKSEIFDDQFSVERPDGSNFTLKIRSTKLEDSAMYFCASSYTRMNTEAFFGQGTRLTVV.

This clone was counted a few times. The chain recombines TRBV5-4 with TRBJ2-2, with a weak D call TRBD2 (5 bases). The CDR3 consists of 13 residues. Trimming removed 5 bases at V and 4 bases at J, with 9 bases between. Germline values: CDR1 SGHNT, CDR2 YYREEE (reference sequence). The CDR3 DNA follows: TGTGCCAGCAGATCGGACTTCACCGGGGAGCTGTTTTTT. Residues: CASRSDFTGELFF.

This clone was recorded many times. The rearrangement joins TRBV27 to TRBJ2-2; the match to TRBD2 covers 7 bases. The CDR3 runs 17 residues. CDR1 MNHEY and CDR2 SMNVEV come from the germline V gene (reference sequence). The V segment lost 4 bases and the J segment 1 base; nucleotides outside the gene matches: 9. CDR3 coding DNA: TGTGCCAGCAGTTCCCTCTCAGCGGGGATGAACACCGGGGAGCTGTTTTTT. This sequence encodes CASSSLSAGMNTGELFF.

As DNA, the CDR3 is TGTGCCAGCAGTTCGCCGGGCGGAAATAACTATGGCTACACCTTC. It translates to CASSSPGGNNYGYTF. V gene TRBV28 combines with J gene TRBJ1-2, with D uncertain. Germline-derived CDR1 and CDR2 are MDHEN and SYDVKM. The CDR3 has 15 amino acids. V shed 4 bases and J shed 1 base, with 13 bases lying between them.

This clone showed up just a few times. This chain connects TRBV6-6 to TRBJ1-2; 7 bases are a match to TRBD1. The germline gives CDR1 MNHNY, CDR2 SVGAGI (reference sequence). The V gene end was trimmed by 2 bases and the J gene end by 2 bases; junction bases not matched to a gene: 5. There are 15 residues in the CDR3. As DNA, the CDR3 is TGTGCCAGCAGTTACGGGAACAGGGGAAACTATGGCTACACCTTC. This sequence encodes CASSYGNRGNYGYTF.

The chain joins TRBV6-5 to TRBJ1-4; D remains unclear. Trimming removed 2 bases from V and 6 bases from J, with 16 bases in between. The CDR3 is 16 amino acids. Germline CDR1 reads MNHEY; CDR2 reads SVGAGI. The CDR3 DNA reads TGTGCCAGCAGTTACGATGGTCTCGGCGGTTATGAAAAACTGTTTTTT. Protein sequence: CASSYDGLGGYEKLFF.

The chain uses TRBV19 and TRBJ1-5; TRBD1 might be the D (6 bases). V lost 3 bases, J lost 5 bases, and 20 bases lay in between. Germline V gene data show CDR1 as LNHDA and CDR2 as SQIVND (reference sequence). This CDR3 is built from 17 residues. CDR3 loop: CASSISGTTNMDQPQHF. The CDR3 coding sequence is TGTGCCAGTAGTATCTCTGGGACAACAAACATGGATCAGCCCCAGCATTTT.

This clone has a count of ten or more. The genes are TRBV6-4 and TRBJ2-1, with TRBD2 identical over 8 bases. This CDR3 spans 15 amino acids. CDR1 MRHNA and CDR2 SNTAGT come from the germline V gene. Germline trimming cut 10 bases from V and 5 bases from J; bases unmatched to any gene: 13. CDR3 in amino acids: CAIHGNGRVNNEQFF. In nucleotides, the CDR3 is TGTGCCATCCACGGGAACGGGAGGGTAAACAATGAGCAGTTCTTC.

In its sample, this clone was seen a few times. This rearrangement joins TRBV15 to TRBJ1-1, with a tentative D call TRBD1 (5 bases). The ends were cut back, 8 bases at V and 3 bases at J, with 7 bases in the middle. From germline, CDR1 is LNHNV and CDR2 YYDKDF (reference sequence). The CDR3 runs 11 residues. The CDR3 region is CATGGYTEAFF. The CDR3 DNA follows: TGTGCCACCGGGGGTTACACTGAAGCTTTCTTT. The variable domain in full, with the rest retrieved from reference TRBV15 and TRBJ1-1, is DAMVIQNPRYQVTQFGKPVTLSCSQTLNHNVMYWYQQKSSQAPKLLFHYYDKDFNNEADTPDNFQSRRPNTSFCFLDIRSPGLGDTAMYLCATGGYTEAFFGQGTRLTVV.

The genes are TRBV7-3 and TRBJ2-7, with D possibly matching TRBD2 (6 bases). CDR3 size: 13 residues. In germline, CDR1 is SGHTA, CDR2 FQGTGA. Trimming pared 4 bases from V and 6 bases from J, leaving 13 bases between. The CDR3 sequence: CASSSRGTLEQYF. Written as DNA, the CDR3 is TGTGCCAGCAGCTCTAGAGGGACTCTCGAGCAGTACTTC. Based on the CDR3 plus reference TRBV7-3 and TRBJ2-7, the full variable domain is GAGVSQTPSNKVTEKGKYVELRCDPISGHTALYWYRQSLGQGPEFLIYFQGTGAADDSGLPNDRFFAVRPEGSVSTLKIQRTERGDSAVYLCASSSRGTLEQYFGPGTRLTVT.

At least ten counts were recorded for this clone. This sequence joins TRBV28 and TRBJ1-3; the D gene is possibly TRBD1 (5 bases). CDR3 length: 14 amino acids. Deletions cut 7 bases from V and 0 bases from J, with 10 bases between. Germline V gene sequence: CDR1 MDHEN, CDR2 SYDVKM. Here the CDR3 reads CASNGHLSGNTIYF. The CDR3 DNA is TGTGCCAGCAACGGACACCTCTCTGGAAACACCATATATTTT.

This clone was picked up many times. The chain is built from TRBV10-3 and TRBJ2-5; tentatively, D is TRBD1 (5 bases). The V gene lost 6 bases and the J gene lost 2 bases, with 10 bases spanning the gap. CDR3 length equals 13 residues. Germline assignment: CDR1 ENHRY and CDR2 SYGVKD. CDR3 DNA sequence: TGTGCCATCAGCGTAGACAGACAAGAGACCCAGTACTTC. As protein: CAISVDRQETQYF.

Comments on this clone: Different DNA sequences within this sample yield the same CDR3. The chain joins TRBV6-6 to TRBJ2-3, with 10 bases fitting TRBD1. The CDR3 consists of 14 residues. Germline loops: CDR1 MNHNY, CDR2 SVGAGI (reference sequence). V was pared by 6 bases and J by 3 bases, with 3 bases of the junction left unmatched. CDR3 coding DNA: TGTGCCAGCAGCCCGGGACAGGGGACAGATACGCAGTATTTT. Protein sequence: CASSPGQGTDTQYF.

In its sample, this clone was seen a few times. The chain's CDR3 is CASGGQGSAGELFF. The DNA for the CDR3 is TGTGCCAGCGGGGGACAGGGTAGTGCCGGGGAGCTGTTTTTT. The rearrangement uses TRBV4-2 and TRBJ2-2; 9 nucleotides line up with TRBD1. The germline CDR1 and CDR2 sequences are LGHNA and YNFKEQ. Trimming at V came to 8 bases and at J to 6 bases, leaving 7 bases not matched to a gene. There are 14 residues in the CDR3.

This clone has a handful of counts. The chain has TRBV7-2 and TRBJ2-6; D call uncertain. CDR3 size: 16 residues. The germline CDR1 and CDR2 sequences are SGHTA and FQGNSA. The ends were cut back, 5 bases at V and 2 bases at J, with 13 bases in the middle. The CDR3, as DNA: TGTGCCAGCAGCCCCAGATTCCGCCCTGGGGCCAACGTCCTGACTTTC. Its translation: CASSPRFRPGANVLTF.

This clone was seen a few times. The chain carries TRBV30 and TRBJ2-5; TRBD1 matches 10 bases. This CDR3 is 14 amino acids long. Losses at the gene ends were 5 bases for V and 4 bases for J; bases not matched to a gene: 7. The germline gives CDR1 GTSNPN, CDR2 SVGIG (reference sequence). CDR3 DNA: TGTGCCTGGGGGGGACAGGGGAGTTTAGAGACCCAGTACTTC. Residues: CAWGGQGSLETQYF.

This clone has more than one count but fewer than ten. The chain employs TRBV5-1 and TRBJ1-1; D unresolved. Trimming shortened V by 6 bases and J by 0 bases, and 12 bases separated the two germline ends. The CDR3 consists of 14 residues. Germline V CDR1 and CDR2: SGHRS, YFSETQ. In DNA form, the CDR3 reads TGCGCCAGCATGTCCGGCAGCCTGAACACTGAAGCTTTCTTT. It encodes CASMSGSLNTEAFF.

This clone has at least ten counts. This chain's CDR3 is CASSFAGQQTQYF. Written as DNA, the CDR3 is TGTGCCAGCAGCTTCGCAGGGCAACAGACCCAGTACTTC. The chain recombines TRBV7-2 with TRBJ2-5; the D gene is possibly TRBD1 (5 bases). The germline V and J ends were trimmed by 3 bases and 6 bases, with 11 bases remaining between them. The CDR3 spans 13 residues. Germline assignment: CDR1 SGHTA and CDR2 FQGNSA.

The CDR3 protein is CAISQFYNEQFF. CDR3 sequence (DNA): TGTGCCATCAGTCAATTCTACAATGAGCAGTTCTTC. The J gene is TRBJ2-1, the V gene TRBV10-3, with no clear D. CDR3 length equals 12 residues. V lost 5 bases to trimming and J lost 3 bases, with 5 bases between them. CDR1 and CDR2 from the germline V gene are ENHRY and SYGVKD.

This clone was picked up a small number of times. The chain joins TRBV6-6 to TRBJ1-4, with 7 bases that match TRBD1. V was clipped by 7 bases and J by 4 bases; unmatched bases: 9. The CDR3 contains 15 residues. Germline V gene data show CDR1 as MNHNY and CDR2 as SVGAGI (reference sequence). This CDR3 reads CASINRQGGNEKLFF. The CDR3 nucleotides are TGTGCCAGCATCAACCGACAGGGCGGTAATGAAAAACTGTTTTTT.

V is TRBV7-9 and J is TRBJ1-3; D gene unclear. V was cut by 7 bases and J by 0 bases, with 16 bases left in between. Germline V gene data show CDR1 as SEHNR and CDR2 as FQNEAQ (reference sequence). The CDR3 consists of 16 residues. Here the CDR3 DNA reads TGTGCCAGCACCCCTCCGGGCGGCGACTCTGGAAACACCATATATTTT. Protein: CASTPPGGDSGNTIYF.

This clone was found a few times. V gene TRBV10-3 combines with J gene TRBJ2-3; TRBD1 or TRBD2 may be the D gene (5 bases each). The CDR3 has 13 amino acids. The V gene lost 10 bases and the J gene lost 6 bases, with 17 bases spanning the gap. The germline V gene has CDR1 ENHRY and CDR2 SYGVKD. In DNA, the CDR3 is TGTGCCAGCAGGGACCGCACCGGTGATACGCAGTATTTT. Protein: CASRDRTGDTQYF.

This clone was seen ten or more times. The chain couples TRBV19 to TRBJ2-5; perhaps TRBD1 as D (6 bases). The CDR3 covers 14 residues. Trimming took off 4 bases at V and 7 bases at J, with 16 bases between the two ends. Germline V gene lookup returns CDR1 LNHDA and CDR2 SQIVND (reference sequence). The DNA of the CDR3 is TGTGCCAGTAGTACGGACAGCACCGGAGGGACCCAGTACTTC. Amino acid sequence: CASSTDSTGGTQYF.

This clone was recorded a few times. V and J are TRBV27 and TRBJ1-2; 10 positions match TRBD1. CDR3 length: 15 residues. The germline gives CDR1 MNHEY, CDR2 SMNVEV (reference sequence). Trimming removed 5 bases from V and 6 bases from J; junction bases left unmatched: 9. This chain's CDR3 is CASSPRDRGGDGYTF. CDR3 DNA: TGTGCCAGCAGTCCTCGGGACAGGGGAGGGGATGGCTACACCTTC.

CDR3: CASSQQGARIAFF. For the CDR3, the DNA is TGTGCCAGCAGTCAACAGGGGGCCCGTATAGCTTTCTTT. V gene TRBV28 combines with J gene TRBJ1-1; 9 bases match TRBD1. Trimming cost V 5 bases and J 10 bases; bases outside gene matches: 8. This CDR3 has 13 amino acids. In germline, CDR1 is MDHEN, CDR2 SYDVKM.

The CDR3 protein is CASSQQTGNEQYF. The CDR3 DNA follows: TGCGCCAGCAGCCAGCAGACAGGGAACGAGCAGTACTTC. The V gene is TRBV5-1, the J gene TRBJ2-7; 7 bases are a match to TRBD1. The CDR3 runs to 13 residues. Germline assignment: CDR1 SGHRS and CDR2 YFSETQ. After removal of 4 bases from V and 5 bases from J, the junction contained 6 bases not matched to a gene. Together with reference TRBV5-1 and TRBJ2-7, the CDR3 gives the full variable domain: KAGVTQTPRYLIKTRGQQVTLSCSPISGHRSVSWYQQTPGQGLQFLFEYFSETQRNKGNFPGRFSGRQFSNSRSEMNVSTLELGDSALYLCASSQQTGNEQYFGPGTRLTVT.

J is TRBJ1-4 and V is TRBV28, with 7 bases identical to TRBD1. J was trimmed by 1 base and V by 5 bases; bases with no gene match: 4. This CDR3 contains 15 residues. Germline V gene data show CDR1 as MDHEN and CDR2 as SYDVKM. CDR3 sequence (DNA): TGTGCCAGCAGTCAACAGGGGATAACTAATGAAAAACTGTTTTTT. This translates into CASSQQGITNEKLFF.

The sample holds a few counts of this clone. The V gene is TRBV7-6, the J gene TRBJ2-1, with 11 positions matching TRBD2. Germline V lookup: CDR1 SGHVS, CDR2 FNYEAQ. This CDR3 is 16 amino acids long. Losses at the gene ends were 5 bases for V and 10 bases for J; bases not matched to a gene: 13. In nucleotides, the CDR3 is TGTGCCAGCAGCCCTGGGACTAGCGGCCAATTAAGCGAGCAGTTCTTC. It yields the protein CASSPGTSGQLSEQFF.

This clone has more than one count but fewer than ten. The chain combines TRBV5-4 with TRBJ2-1; TRBD2 might be the D (6 bases). The CDR3 length is 13 residues. Germline-derived CDR1 and CDR2 are SGHNT and YYREEE (reference sequence). The ends were cut back, 5 bases at V and 6 bases at J, with 12 bases in the middle. The CDR3: CASSSGAGNEQFF. The CDR3 DNA reads TGTGCCAGCAGTTCGGGAGCCGGCAATGAGCAGTTCTTC. The full variable domain, completed using reference TRBV5-4 and TRBJ2-1, is ETGVTQSPTHLIKTRGQQVTLRCSSQSGHNTVSWYQQALGQGPQFIFQYYREEENGRGNFPPRFSGLQFPNYSSELNVNALELDDSALYLCASSSGAGNEQFFGPGTRLTVL.

This chain joins TRBV6-5 and TRBJ1-2; the D gene is possibly TRBD1 (5 bases). In germline, CDR1 is MNHEY, CDR2 SVGAGI. This CDR3 is built from 12 residues. V lost 8 bases to trimming and J lost 4 bases, with 11 bases between them. The CDR3 nucleotides read TGTGCCAGCTCAGGGCCGAGCTATGGCTACACCTTC. Translating it yields CASSGPSYGYTF.

The chain joins TRBV27 to TRBJ2-7; 10 nucleotides align to TRBD1. Germline assignment: CDR1 MNHEY and CDR2 SMNVEV (reference sequence). The CDR3 consists of 16 residues. With 4 bases clipped from V and 0 bases from J, the junction kept 6 bases outside the gene matches. As DNA, the CDR3 is TGTGCCAGCAGTTCCCTGGGACAGGGGAGCTCCTACGAGCAGTACTTC. Translating gives CASSSLGQGSSYEQYF.

The chain is built from TRBV5-4 and TRBJ2-1; a possible D gene is TRBD1 (6 bases). This CDR3 has 11 amino acids. Between the trimmed V and J ends, which lost 4 bases and 9 bases, there was a span of 8 bases. CDR1 is SGHNT, CDR2 YYREEE, per germline (reference sequence). The CDR3 sequence: CASSPGVEQFF. The CDR3 DNA follows: TGTGCCAGCAGCCCAGGGGTTGAGCAGTTCTTC.